This T cell receptor beta chain derives from a study of CD8+CD57+ T cells in acquired aplastic anemia (dated by TCRdb to between 2018 and 2020). Broadly, across the study: DNA extracted from sorted CD4+ and CD8+ cells had a mean of approximately 3.5 ug, with a range of 0.2 to 27.4 ug. Healthy donor samples averaged approximately 10 million reads for CD4+ and 11 million to 13 million for CD8+ cells.

The study at large found these results: Although 25 to 30 CD8+ CDR3 sequences were shared by patients and controls, these sequences appeared highly expressed in patients and within the immunodominant clones of patients. Patients and healthy controls showed no significant difference in CD8+ Simpson's diversity (P=0.060).

In this sample, this clonotype turned up many times. Its target antigen remains unknown. Qualities for individual bases were not recorded, and no much larger clone is one base off. The study deep-sequenced TCR repertoires of sorted CD4+ and CD8+ blood T cells from severe aplastic anemia patients and healthy subjects. Ficoll-Paque density gradient centrifugation was used to isolate peripheral blood mononuclear cells. CD4+ and CD8+ T cells were sorted by FACS or magnetic beads before DNA extraction. The CDR3 runs 13 residues from the cysteine to the phenylalanine. Only the CDR3 DNA is retained, 39 bases long and in frame from the first base. Trimming costs V 4 bases and J 5 bases, and their ends lie 12 bases apart. Genomic DNA served as template for TCR beta VDJ combination and CDR3 sequence profiling. TCR repertoire sequencing was run on an Illumina HiSeq 2000. Regarding the original processing steps: TRBV/TRBJ rearrangement plots, CDR3 size and DJ length profiles, and Simpson's diversity index were used to assess repertoires. The most abundant DNA sequence in the deep sequencing data was taken as the immunodominant clone. CDR3 amino acid sequences were checked for sharing across subjects and were also compared against the VDJdb database and published repertoires. Clones were called with MiXCR by TCRdb after fastp trimmed the public reads at Q25, and only in-frame beta chains were retained. Entries are consolidated by CDR3 protein sequence, retaining the most common genes and DNA. The V and J calls come from TCRdb's annotation, not from the publication. For this sample the table gives 200,000 to 250,000 distinct CDR3 sequences, of which 30% to 40% were detected only once. Of the sample, 0.95% to 1.3% is held by the ten largest clones.

The receptor was isolated from a human donor in good health, serving as a control. The chain employs TRBV12-3 or TRBV12-4 and TRBJ2-7; no D gene can be assigned with confidence. Input material: sorted CD4+, CD8+, or CD8+CD57+ T cells (not recorded which) from PBMCs. DNA sequence: TGTGCCAGCAGTTATAAGGGATGGAACGAGCAGTACTTC. Its amino acids are CASSYKGWNEQYF.